This T cell receptor (beta chain) originates from a study of blood T cell repertoires in COVID-19. The CDR3 spans 15 residues. Germline V lookup: CDR1 SGHNT, CDR2 YYREEE (reference sequence). Trimming removed 0 bases from V and 2 bases from J, with 11 bases in between. Libraries were prepared by immunoSEQ multiplex PCR; TCRdb keeps only in-frame clonotypes and omits some of them. The sample shows about 83,000 clones, around 76% of them seen only once. The chain recombines TRBV5-4 with TRBJ1-2, with D perhaps TRBD1 (6 bases). Sequenced input: peripheral blood. The TCR sequence derives from a woman of 80 years or more with active or convalescent COVID-19. In DNA, the CDR3 is TGTGCCAGCAGCTTGGACAGGGAGGGCAACTATGGCTACACCTTC. Translation: CASSLDREGNYGYTF.